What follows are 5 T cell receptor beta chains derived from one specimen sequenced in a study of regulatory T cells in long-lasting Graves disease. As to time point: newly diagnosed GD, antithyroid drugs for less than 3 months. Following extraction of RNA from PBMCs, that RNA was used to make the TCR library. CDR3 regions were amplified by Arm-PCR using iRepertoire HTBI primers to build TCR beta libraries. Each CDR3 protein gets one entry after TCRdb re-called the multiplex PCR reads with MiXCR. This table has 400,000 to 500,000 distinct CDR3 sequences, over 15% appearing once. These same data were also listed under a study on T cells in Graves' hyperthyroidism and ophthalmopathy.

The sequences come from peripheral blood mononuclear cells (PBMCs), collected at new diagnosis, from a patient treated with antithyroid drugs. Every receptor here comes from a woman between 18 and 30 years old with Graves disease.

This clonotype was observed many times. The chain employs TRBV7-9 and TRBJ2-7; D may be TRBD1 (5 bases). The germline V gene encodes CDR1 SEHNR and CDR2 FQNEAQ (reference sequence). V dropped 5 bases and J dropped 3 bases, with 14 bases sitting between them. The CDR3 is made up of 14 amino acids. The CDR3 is CASSIQGIVYEQYF. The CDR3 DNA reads TGTGCCAGCAGCATCCAGGGTATTGTCTACGAGCAGTACTTC.

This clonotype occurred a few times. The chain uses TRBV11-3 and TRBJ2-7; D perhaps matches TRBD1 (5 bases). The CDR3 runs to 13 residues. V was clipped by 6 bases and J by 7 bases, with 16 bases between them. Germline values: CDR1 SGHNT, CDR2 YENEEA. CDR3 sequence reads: CASRADSYNEQYF. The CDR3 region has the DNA TGTGCCAGCAGGGCTGACAGTTACAATGAGCAGTACTTC.

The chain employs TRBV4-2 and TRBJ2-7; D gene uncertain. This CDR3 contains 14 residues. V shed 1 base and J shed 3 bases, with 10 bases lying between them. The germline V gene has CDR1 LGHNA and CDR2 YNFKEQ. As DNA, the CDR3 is TGTGCCAGCAGCCAAGTTATGCGTTTCTACGAGCAGTACTTC. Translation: CASSQVMRFYEQYF.

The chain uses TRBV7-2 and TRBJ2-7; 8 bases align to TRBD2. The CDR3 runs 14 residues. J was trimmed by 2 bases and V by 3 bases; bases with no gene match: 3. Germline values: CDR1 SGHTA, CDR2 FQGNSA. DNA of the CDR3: TGTGCCAGCAGCTTTACTAGCGGTGCCTACGAGCAGTACTTC. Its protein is CASSFTSGAYEQYF.

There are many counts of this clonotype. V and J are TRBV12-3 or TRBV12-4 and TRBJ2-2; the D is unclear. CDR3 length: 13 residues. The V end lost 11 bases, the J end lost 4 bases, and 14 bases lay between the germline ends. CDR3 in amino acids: CALQWLRTGELFF. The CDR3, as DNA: TGTGCCCTTCAGTGGCTTCGCACCGGGGAGCTGTTTTTT.